The sequence of this T cell receptor (beta chain) was determined in a study of spatial heterogeneity in lung cancer. The CDR3 has 17 amino acids. Per the germline V gene, CDR1 is SNHLY and CDR2 is FYNNEI. V gave up 9 bases and J gave up 5 bases, with 28 bases separating them. TCRdb analysed the 5' RACE reads with MiXCR anew, one entry per CDR3 protein. The sample gives almost 75,000 distinct CDR3 sequences, roughly 13% of which show up once; 6.5% to 8.5% is in the top ten. The sample's time point: sample taken at primary tumor resection. Material for sequencing was whole RNA from tumor, nontumor lung or frozen PBMC, left unsorted.

The V gene is TRBV2, the J gene TRBJ1-1, with D possibly matching TRBD1 (5 bases). Sample: PBMCs, taken at surgery. The source of this sequence is a male donor with early-stage non-small cell lung cancer. CDR3 coding DNA: TGTGCCAGGACCCGACGACAGTCACGAGTGGAGGGAACTGAAGCTTTCTTT. Encoded protein: CARTRRQSRVEGTEAFF.